The present TCR beta chain was sequenced within a study of cytomegalovirus exposure and HLA in healthy donors. Study summary: As an earlier analysis found, 150 million to 200 million T cells yielded over 95 million unique TCR beta sequences. Caucasian-associated ancestry cluster membership applied to about 77% of approximately 420 genotyped donors.

Whole-study results and caveats: In a later analysis, common viral pathogens appeared linked to several of the most significant clusters.

This CDR3 is 16 amino acids long. Unmatched junction bases numbered 0, after V lost 2 bases and J lost 3 bases. Germline V gene data show CDR1 as ENHRY and CDR2 as SYGVKD. This PCR relied on a set of 60 Vbeta primers and 13 Jbeta primers. Profiled with immunoSEQ multiplex PCR; TCRdb holds only in-frame clones, not every one. The data contain about 230,000 clones, approximately 84% of them singletons. Details on this clone: The antigen is undetermined.

The chain joins TRBV10-3 to TRBJ2-1, with 14 nucleotides matching TRBD2. The sample was PBMCs. The source of this sequence is a woman aged 40 to 50 in good health and CMV-seronegative. CDR3 sequence (DNA): TGTGCCATCAGTGAGGGGACTAGCGGGAGCTACAATGAGCAGTTCTTC. Amino acid sequence: CAISEGTSGSYNEQFF.